This TCR beta chain originates from a study of Graves' ophthalmopathy and Graves' hyperthyroidism. The length of the CDR3 is 11 residues. V shed 6 bases and J shed 4 bases, with 9 bases lying between them. From germline, CDR1 is SQVTM and CDR2 ANQGSEA. This clonotype was observed at least ten times. Its antigen is undetermined. Beta-chain TCR CDR3 regions were amplified from RNA transcripts. A first-round RT-PCR used HTBI primers, followed by a second-round multiplex PCR. Via MiXCR, TCRdb re-called the multiplex PCR reads, giving one row per CDR3 protein. The data show about 400,000 distinct CDR3 sequences, with 15% seen just once and around 6.6% held by the top ten. Certain patients, namely those with other autoimmune diseases, uncontrolled infections, pregnancy or lactation, were excluded. The diagnosis combined clinical symptoms, thyroxine, TRAb, thyroid ultrasound and orbital computed tomography scans. PBMCs were isolated from a roughly 9 ml sample of fresh peripheral blood.

Study-wide results and limits: Most expanded clonotypes from thyroid (those above 0.001 frequency) were also found in blood.

The chain joins TRBV29-1 to TRBJ1-2; maybe TRBD1 (5 bases). The TCR originated in a woman aged 18-35 years with stable Graves' hyperthyroidism. The sequencing sample was made of peripheral blood. The CDR3 DNA follows: TGCAGCGTCAGGGCGGGCTATGGCTACACCTTC. It yields the protein CSVRAGYGYTF.